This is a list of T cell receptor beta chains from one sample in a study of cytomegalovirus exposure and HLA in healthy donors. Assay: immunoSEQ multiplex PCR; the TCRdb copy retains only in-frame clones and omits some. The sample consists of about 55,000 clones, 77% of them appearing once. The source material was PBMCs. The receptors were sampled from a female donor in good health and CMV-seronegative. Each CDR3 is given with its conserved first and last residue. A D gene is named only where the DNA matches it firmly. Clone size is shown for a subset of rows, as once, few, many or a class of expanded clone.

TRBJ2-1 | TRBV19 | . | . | CASSIRAGVSYNEQFF
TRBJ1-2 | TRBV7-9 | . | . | CASSLGGAGGRNGYTF
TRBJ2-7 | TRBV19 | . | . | CASSENRAYEQYF
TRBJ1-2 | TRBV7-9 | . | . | CASSLQAGAVAF
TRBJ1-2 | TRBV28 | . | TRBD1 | CASSSGQGSGGYTF
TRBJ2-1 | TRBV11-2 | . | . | CASSLDVSRVYNEQFF
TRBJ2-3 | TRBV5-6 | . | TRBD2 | CASSFLAGVTDTQYF
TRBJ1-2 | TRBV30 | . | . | CAWSGEINYGYTF
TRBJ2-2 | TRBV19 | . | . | CASSIVPFTGELFF
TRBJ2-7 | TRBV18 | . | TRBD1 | CASSSTGVGYEQYF
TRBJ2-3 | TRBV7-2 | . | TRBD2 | CASSLTRLAGIGTQYF
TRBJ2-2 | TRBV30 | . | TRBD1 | CAWITDRGPNTGELFF
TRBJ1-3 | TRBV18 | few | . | CASSPGSTATGNTIYF
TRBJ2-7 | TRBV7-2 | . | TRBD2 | CASSLVGGGPYEQYF
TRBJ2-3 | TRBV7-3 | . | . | CASSPGWISTDTQYF
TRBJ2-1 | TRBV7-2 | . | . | CASSFIAEPFYNEQFF
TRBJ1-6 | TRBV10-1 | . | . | CASSELGGKNNSPLHF
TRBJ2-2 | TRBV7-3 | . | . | CASSPGSTTGELFF
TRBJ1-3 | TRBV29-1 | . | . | CSVETGGNTIYF
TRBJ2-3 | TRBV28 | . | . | CASSAGRDTQYF
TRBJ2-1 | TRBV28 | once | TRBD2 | CASAVGRARRNEQFF
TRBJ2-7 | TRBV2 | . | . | CASSEARDSSYEQYF
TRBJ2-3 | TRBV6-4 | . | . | CASSDSTTSTDTQYF
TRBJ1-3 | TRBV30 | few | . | CASSQGPGNTIYF
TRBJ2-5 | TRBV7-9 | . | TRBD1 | CASSLLTGVQQETQYF
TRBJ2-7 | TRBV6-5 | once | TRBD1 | CASGVTGEYEQYF
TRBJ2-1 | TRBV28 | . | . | CASSLDGSSYNEQFF
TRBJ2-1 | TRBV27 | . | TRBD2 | CASRHTGGLAGEKGYEQFF
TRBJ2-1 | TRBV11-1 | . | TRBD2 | CASSLGLANTNEQFF
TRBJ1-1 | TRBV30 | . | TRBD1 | CAWRGQKNTEAFF
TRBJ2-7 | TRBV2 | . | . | CASSPGPGASYEQYF
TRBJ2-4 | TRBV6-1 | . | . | CASSEAGGKNIQYF
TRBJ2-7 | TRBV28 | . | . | CASRQQGQDVVNEQYF
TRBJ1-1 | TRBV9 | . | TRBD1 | CASNRQGGTEAFF
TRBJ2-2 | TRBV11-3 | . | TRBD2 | CASSLGPLAGDTGELFF
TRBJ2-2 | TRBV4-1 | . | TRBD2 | CASSPSGDAGELFF
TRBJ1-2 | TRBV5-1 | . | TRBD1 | CASSLKQGAGGYTF
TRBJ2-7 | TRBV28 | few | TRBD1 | CASSSTGTGRYEQYF
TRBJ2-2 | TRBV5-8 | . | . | CASRRAVGRSTGELFF
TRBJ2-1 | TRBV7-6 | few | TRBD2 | CASSLTGLAGHNEQFF
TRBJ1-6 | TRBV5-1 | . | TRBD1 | CASSLVGQAISNSPLHF
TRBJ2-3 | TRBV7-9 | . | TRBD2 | CASSSPAGLAGRDTQYF
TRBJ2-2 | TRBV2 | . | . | CASRTEVGNTGELFF
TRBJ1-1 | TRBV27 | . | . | CASRHRPGDTEAFF
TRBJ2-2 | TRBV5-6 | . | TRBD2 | CASSPRPSGTGELFF
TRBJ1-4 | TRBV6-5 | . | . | CASSPSQAEKLFF
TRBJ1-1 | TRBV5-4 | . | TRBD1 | CASSPGTGGRTEAFF
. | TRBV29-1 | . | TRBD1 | CSVDSSGTGGEQYF
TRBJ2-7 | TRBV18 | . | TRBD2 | CASTGGSTYEQYF
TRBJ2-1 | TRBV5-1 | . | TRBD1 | CASSMTGTDSYNEQFF
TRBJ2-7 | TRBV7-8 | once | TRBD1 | CASSSLRTGAEQYF
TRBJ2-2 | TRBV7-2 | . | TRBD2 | CASSLAYGGWTGELFF
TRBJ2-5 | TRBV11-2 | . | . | CASSAQGGQETQYF
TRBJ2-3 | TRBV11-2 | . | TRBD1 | CASSRDRGRGDTQYF
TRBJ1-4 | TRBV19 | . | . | CASSMTWQGYATNEKLFF